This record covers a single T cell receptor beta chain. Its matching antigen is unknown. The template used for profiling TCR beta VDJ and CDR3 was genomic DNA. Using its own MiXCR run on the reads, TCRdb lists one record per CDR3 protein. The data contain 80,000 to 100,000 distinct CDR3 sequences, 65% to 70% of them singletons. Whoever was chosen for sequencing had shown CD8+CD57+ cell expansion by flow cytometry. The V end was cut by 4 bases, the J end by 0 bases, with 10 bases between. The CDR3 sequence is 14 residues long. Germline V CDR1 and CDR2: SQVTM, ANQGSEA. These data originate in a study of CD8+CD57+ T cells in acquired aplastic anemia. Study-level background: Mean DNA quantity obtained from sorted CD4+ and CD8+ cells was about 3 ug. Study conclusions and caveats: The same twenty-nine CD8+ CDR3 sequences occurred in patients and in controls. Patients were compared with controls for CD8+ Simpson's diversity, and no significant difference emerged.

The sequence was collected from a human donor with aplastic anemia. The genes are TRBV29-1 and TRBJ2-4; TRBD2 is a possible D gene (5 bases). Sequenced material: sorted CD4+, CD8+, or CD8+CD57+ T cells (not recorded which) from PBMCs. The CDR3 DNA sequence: TGCAGCGTTGGAGGAGGATTAGCCAAAAACATTCAGTACTTC. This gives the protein CSVGGGLAKNIQYF.